Below, 25 T cell receptor beta chains from the same sample are listed, as sequenced in a study of cytomegalovirus exposure and HLA in healthy donors. Researchers ran the PCR with 60 Vbeta and 13 Jbeta primers. Libraries were prepared by immunoSEQ multiplex PCR; TCRdb keeps only in-frame clonotypes and omits some of them. The sample is made up of 70,000 or so clones, and the top ten hold 2% to 3% of it. Sequencing was performed on PBMCs. These TCRs come from a female donor in good health and CMV-seropositive.

The CDR3 spells CASSQFLGPGGTQYF. The CDR3 DNA reads TGCGCCAGCAGCCAATTTCTGGGGCCAGGGGGGACGCAGTATTTT. The J gene is TRBJ2-3, the V gene TRBV4-3; a weak D match, TRBD1 (7 bases). V dropped 2 bases and J dropped 9 bases, with 18 bases sitting between them. This CDR3 region has 15 residues. From germline, CDR1 is LGHNA and CDR2 YSLEER.

The V and J genes are TRBV7-2 and TRBJ2-7, with 8 bases identical to TRBD2. CDR3 length: 16 residues. CDR1 and CDR2 (germline): SGHTA, FQGNSA. V dropped 2 bases and J dropped 3; count of bases not matched to a gene: 9. The CDR3 coding sequence is TGTGCCAGCAGCTTAACGGGACTAGATACCCACTACGAGCAGTACTTC. This encodes CASSLTGLDTHYEQYF.

The V and J genes are TRBV19 and TRBJ2-7; 8 bases match TRBD1. This CDR3 spans 13 amino acids. The ends lost 5 bases at V and 7 bases at J; junction bases unmatched: 7. Per the germline V gene, CDR1 is LNHDA and CDR2 is SQIVND (reference sequence). CDR3 sequence reads: CASSQDREEEQYF. CDR3 DNA sequence: TGTGCCAGTAGTCAGGACAGGGAGGAAGAGCAGTACTTC.

The chain employs TRBV6-1 and TRBJ2-5; D not resolved. The germline V and J ends were trimmed by 2 bases and 7 bases, with 8 bases remaining between them. Germline lookup yields CDR1 MNHNS and CDR2 SASEGT. The CDR3 extends over 12 amino acids. CDR3 residues: CASSEYFATQYF. The CDR3 DNA follows: TGTGCCAGCAGTGAATACTTTGCGACCCAGTACTTC.

V and J are TRBV7-6 and TRBJ2-7; 11 nucleotides align to TRBD1. This CDR3 is built from 17 residues. Germline trimming cut 0 bases from V and 9 bases from J; bases unmatched to any gene: 13. Germline CDR1 and CDR2: SGHVS and FNYEAQ. CDR3 coding DNA: TGTGCCAGCAGCTTAGCGAGTTGGGGACAGGGGGGTTTCGGGCAGTACTTC. This gives the protein CASSLASWGQGGFGQYF.

Of note for this clone: The sample carries other DNA sequences with the same CDR3. The rearrangement uses TRBV18 and TRBJ2-7; D perhaps matches TRBD1 (5 bases). The V end lost 3 bases, the J end lost 4 bases, and 19 bases lay between the germline ends. The CDR3 extends over 16 amino acids. Germline V gene sequence: CDR1 KGHSH, CDR2 LQKENI. CDR3: CASSPSRAGMGYEQYF. The CDR3 bases are TGTGCCAGCTCACCGTCCCGGGCAGGGATGGGTTACGAGCAGTACTTC.

The V gene is TRBV29-1, the J gene TRBJ2-2; weak D call: TRBD2 (6 bases). CDR1 and CDR2 (germline): SQVTM, ANQGSEA. The CDR3 is 12 residues long. V was cut by 2 bases and J by 5 bases, with 6 bases left in between. Written as DNA, the CDR3 is TGCAGCGTTGAACGGGGGACCGGGGAGCTGTTTTTT. Protein product: CSVERGTGELFF.

The J gene is TRBJ1-4, the V gene TRBV11-3, with D unresolved. Germline V gene sequence: CDR1 SGHNT, CDR2 YENEEA. This CDR3 comprises 16 residues. V was pared by 5 bases and J by 0 bases, with 13 bases between. The CDR3 here is CASSPGVAATNEKLFF. The CDR3 region has the DNA TGTGCCAGCAGCCCCGGGGTAGCCGCAACTAATGAAAAACTGTTTTTT.

This chain uses TRBV7-9 with TRBJ2-7, with D perhaps matching TRBD2 (6 bases). The CDR3 is 17 residues long. From germline, CDR1 is SEHNR and CDR2 FQNEAQ (reference sequence). Trimming took 5 bases from V and 5 from J, leaving 25 bases between them. CDR3 bases: TGTGCCAGCAGCCCCAGCGGGTCAGGTGGCTATTGGGACGAGCAGTACTTC. Its translation is CASSPSGSGGYWDEQYF.

The J gene is TRBJ2-5, the V gene TRBV30, with 11 bases fitting TRBD2. Matching the DNA end better, TRBJ2-7 makes the J call doubtful. This CDR3 is built from 15 residues. Germline V gene lookup returns CDR1 GTSNPN and CDR2 SVGIG (reference sequence). The CDR3 bases are TGTGCCTGGAGAGCCGGGACTAGCGGCTCCTACGAGCAGTACTTC. Its translation is CAWRAGTSGSYEQYF.

The chain links TRBV2 to TRBJ1-2, with D possibly TRBD1 on 5 matching bases. Germline assignment: CDR1 SNHLY and CDR2 FYNNEI. Trimming removed 8 bases at V and 3 bases at J, with 16 bases between. The CDR3 is 14 residues long. The DNA for the CDR3 is TGTGCCAGCGAAAGGGGTACTGATTACTATGGCTACACCTTC. Encoded protein: CASERGTDYYGYTF.

The V gene is TRBV30, the J gene TRBJ2-2, with a possible D match to TRBD1 (5 bases). Germline loops: CDR1 GTSNPN, CDR2 SVGIG (reference sequence). The CDR3 loop spans 14 amino acids. Trimming left V 3 bases short and J 2 bases short, with 10 bases between. This CDR3 is CAWRKQDNTGELFF. In nucleotides, the CDR3 is TGTGCCTGGAGAAAACAGGATAACACCGGGGAGCTGTTTTTT. The full variable domain, completed using reference TRBV30 and TRBJ2-2, is SQTIHQWPATLVQPVGSPLSLECTVEGTSNPNLYWYRQAAGRGLQLLFYSVGIGQISSEVPQNLSASRPQDRQFILSSKKLLLSDSGFYLCAWRKQDNTGELFFGEGSRLTVL.

The V and J genes are TRBV9 and TRBJ2-7, with 10 bases aligning to TRBD2. Germline V lookup: CDR1 SGDLS, CDR2 YYNGEE. The CDR3 runs to 16 residues. V trimming: 0 bases; J trimming: 2 bases; junction bases outside the gene matches: 5. In nucleotides, the CDR3 is TGTGCCAGCAGCGTAGCGGGGACTAGCGACCCCTACGAGCAGTACTTC. This gives the protein CASSVAGTSDPYEQYF. Supplemented by reference TRBV9 and TRBJ2-7, the full variable domain reads DSGVTQTPKHLITATGQRVTLRCSPRSGDLSVYWYQQSLDQGLQFLIQYYNGEERAKGNILERFSAQQFPDLHSELNLSSLELGDSALYFCASSVAGTSDPYEQYFGPGTRLTVT.

V is TRBV6-5 and J is TRBJ2-5, with a possible D match to TRBD2 (5 bases). V lost 2 bases and J 3 bases, leaving 7 bases between the germline ends. Germline V gene sequence: CDR1 MNHEY, CDR2 SVGAGI. CDR3 length equals 13 residues. The CDR3 is CASSYTGKETQYF. The CDR3, as DNA: TGTGCCAGCAGTTACACGGGGAAAGAGACCCAGTACTTC.

This chain joins TRBV10-3 and TRBJ2-2, with TRBD1 matching 9 bases. V was clipped by 3 bases and J by 1 base; unmatched bases: 3. The CDR3 is 16 amino acids. The germline V gene has CDR1 ENHRY and CDR2 SYGVKD. CDR3: CAISDRQGVNTGELFF. The CDR3 bases are TGTGCCATCAGTGATCGACAGGGGGTGAACACCGGGGAGCTGTTTTTT.

The J gene is TRBJ1-1, the V gene TRBV4-2; D is unresolved. The CDR3 spans 15 residues. The germline CDR1 and CDR2 sequences are LGHNA and YNFKEQ. V was shortened by 3 bases and J by 5 bases, with 16 bases between the two germline ends. CDR3 residues: CASSHGAGQVTEAFF. The DNA for the CDR3 is TGTGCCAGCAGCCACGGTGCAGGCCAGGTAACTGAAGCTTTCTTT.

This chain uses TRBV7-6 with TRBJ1-3; D remains ambiguous. CDR3 size: 14 residues. The germline V gene has CDR1 SGHVS and CDR2 FNYEAQ. Trimming took 1 base from V and 0 from J, leaving 4 bases between them. CDR3 region: CASSLGSSGNTIYF. CDR3 DNA sequence: TGTGCCAGCAGCTTAGGGAGCTCTGGAAACACCATATATTTT.

CDR3: CASSGGQGPTANTEAFF. CDR3 coding DNA: TGCGCCAGCAGCGGGGGACAGGGCCCCACTGCGAACACTGAAGCTTTCTTT. This sequence joins TRBV5-1 and TRBJ1-1; 9 bases are a match to TRBD1. The germline V gene has CDR1 SGHRS and CDR2 YFSETQ. The CDR3 is 17 amino acids. The J segment lost 1 base and the V segment lost 4 bases, leaving 11 bases of the junction unmatched.

This chain joins TRBV6-6 and TRBJ1-3, with D possibly TRBD1 on 6 matching bases. Germline V gives CDR1 MNHNY, CDR2 SVGAGI (reference sequence). This CDR3 has 15 amino acids. V shed 2 bases and J shed 4 bases, with 12 bases lying between them. The CDR3, as DNA: TGTGCCAGCAGTTACCCCGGGCAGGGGGGAAACACCATATATTTT. Residues: CASSYPGQGGNTIYF.

CDR3 in DNA: TGTGCCACCAGCAAGGGGACACCTACCTACGAGCAGTACTTC. As protein: CATSKGTPTYEQYF. The rearrangement joins TRBV6-1 to TRBJ2-7; TRBD1 is a possible D gene (6 bases). V was shortened by 10 bases and J by 2 bases, with 18 bases between the two germline ends. The germline V gene has CDR1 MNHNS and CDR2 SASEGT. The CDR3 runs 14 residues.

The V and J genes are TRBV9 and TRBJ2-7; D unresolved. This CDR3 is 15 amino acids long. CDR1 is SGDLS and CDR2 is YYNGEE in the germline V gene. Trimming removed 0 bases from V and 2 bases from J, with 12 bases in between. CDR3 nucleotides: TGTGCCAGCAGCGTAGGATTAGCCGGTCCCTACGAGCAGTACTTC. Amino acid sequence: CASSVGLAGPYEQYF.

This chain connects TRBV19 to TRBJ2-7; 8 nucleotides agree with TRBD2. V lost 6 bases, J lost 2 bases, and 6 bases stayed unmatched. In germline, CDR1 is LNHDA, CDR2 SQIVND (reference sequence). CDR3 length equals 14 residues. CDR3 DNA: TGTGCCAGTAGCCACGGACTAGCCCCCTACGAGCAGTACTTC. Amino acid sequence: CASSHGLAPYEQYF. Complete variable domain (other parts from reference TRBV19 and TRBJ2-7): DGGITQSPKYLFRKEGQNVTLSCEQNLNHDAMYWYRQDPGQGLRLIYYSQIVNDFQKGDIAEGYSVSREKKESFPLTVTSAQKNPTAFYLCASSHGLAPYEQYFGPGTRLTVT.

The V and J genes are TRBV7-6 and TRBJ2-5; D not resolved. Germline CDR1 SGHVS, CDR2 FNYEAQ. Trimming cost V 8 bases and J 6 bases, with 7 bases left between them. The length of the CDR3 is 10 residues. The CDR3 DNA is TGTGCCAGCGGAGTGAAGACCCAGTACTTC. Translated: CASGVKTQYF.

V is TRBV19 and J is TRBJ2-3; D possibly corresponds to TRBD1 (5 bases). Deletions cut 7 bases from V and 6 bases from J, with 17 bases between. The CDR3 is 14 amino acids. Germline V gives CDR1 LNHDA, CDR2 SQIVND (reference sequence). CDR3 in amino acids: CASKKSGPPDTQYF. The DNA of the CDR3 is TGTGCCAGTAAGAAGTCAGGGCCCCCCGATACGCAGTATTTT.

V usage is TRBV19 and J usage is TRBJ2-3; D perhaps matches TRBD1 (6 bases). Germline CDR1 and CDR2: LNHDA and SQIVND (reference sequence). This CDR3 has 14 amino acids. V was cut by 1 base and J by 1 base, with 6 bases left in between. The CDR3 region is CASSIGTGTDTQYF. In DNA form, the CDR3 reads TGTGCCAGTAGTATAGGGACAGGCACAGATACGCAGTATTTT.